Listed below are T cell receptor beta chains from one sample, sequenced in a study of T cell responses to AZD1222 COVID-19 vaccine. Sequencing used immunoSEQ multiplex PCR; TCRdb keeps in-frame clones, though not all of them. The data show 85,000 to 100,000 clones, approximately 94% seen once. Source: peripheral blood, taken on day 0 of AZD1222 vaccination. Source of these receptors: an adult in good health. Each CDR3 is given with its conserved first and last residue. Clone size is shown for a subset of rows, as once, few, many or a class of expanded clone.

size,V,CDR3
.,TRBV5-1,CASSSGLLNTGELFF
.,TRBV7-2,CASSFRGGSTEAFF
.,TRBV28,CASSLFGFRGEKTEAFF
.,TRBV28,CASSPTSGRAAFEQYF
.,TRBV30,CAWSPTDDQPQHF
.,TRBV5-6,CASSLTGSPQDTQYF
.,TRBV11-1,CASSLTGGGDTQYF
.,TRBV5-4,CASSLWAQGAEAFF
.,TRBV7-8,CASGTEQGTQYF
.,TRBV6-6,CASSYSGTENTEAFF
.,TRBV5-1,CASSFARGEGSRYEQYF
.,TRBV2,CASSDPSLLETQYF
.,TRBV7-6,CASSPDRGSYEQYF
.,TRBV12-3/TRBV12-4,CASSLNYPRTFF
few,TRBV3-1/TRBV3-2,CASSQDCGTKCYEQYF
.,TRBV27,CASWWGFGTEAFF
.,TRBV2,CASRVRATEAFF
few,TRBV28,CASSPQGYGANVLTF
.,TRBV18,CASSNRENYEQYF
.,TRBV7-2,CASSLSGIDTGELFF
.,TRBV7-6,CASSLVAVGREPGYNEQFF
.,TRBV7-2,CASSWTGDQPQHF
.,TRBV19,CASSRGSGNTIYF
.,TRBV30,CAWSVSKALHF
.,TRBV11-2,CASSLQGGGPNYGYTF
.,TRBV5-1,CASSATGTYEF
once,TRBV5-4,CASSLDVGELFF
.,TRBV6-2/TRBV6-3,CASSPYGSNRGGYTF
.,TRBV2,CASSQREGETQYF
.,TRBV10-3,CAISSAGGSPLHF
.,TRBV4-1,CASSQPPNTPYTF
.,TRBV5-6,CASSLWHRRTYEQYF
once,TRBV5-5,CASSLGSGASNQPQHF
.,TRBV28,CASSHPSEAYNEQFF
few,TRBV3-1/TRBV3-2,CASSQWDRVTEAFF
.,TRBV4-1,CASSQEQNTEAFF
.,TRBV6-5,CASSPGQVTYNEQFF
.,TRBV21-1,CASSGAGNDTDTQYF
.,TRBV6-4,CASSTGTSSTEAFF
.,TRBV6-5,CASSQGGLTEAFF